The rows below give T cell receptor beta chains drawn from one sample of a study of T cells in Graves' hyperthyroidism and ophthalmopathy. From the multiplex PCR reads, TCRdb called clonotypes with MiXCR, one entry per CDR3 protein. The table shows nearly 600,000 distinct CDR3 sequences, with roughly 14% occurring only once. The sequenced sample was blood. The receptors were gathered from a woman in her 30s with Graves' hyperthyroidism that later progressed to Graves' ophthalmopathy. The CDR3 runs from the conserved cysteine through the conserved F or W. The D gene is left open where the match is weak. Where a row states a size, it is once, few, many or the class of an expanded clone; other rows omit it.

CDR3nt | CDR3aa | d_gene | abundance | j_gene | v_gene
TGTGCCAGCTGGGGACAGTCATATAATTCACCCCTCCACTTT | CASWGQSYNSPLHF | TRBD1 | many | TRBJ1-6 | TRBV2
TGTGCCAGCAGCGCCAGGGTAACAGTCTCCTACAATGAGCAGTTCTTC | CASSARVTVSYNEQFF | . | . | TRBJ2-1 | TRBV9
TGTGCCAGCAGCTTAACCGGGACAGGGTCCGAAAAACTGTTTTTT | CASSLTGTGSEKLFF | TRBD1 | many | TRBJ1-4 | TRBV7-9
TGTGCCAGCAGTGAAACAGCCTATAGCAATCAGCCCCAGCATTTT | CASSETAYSNQPQHF | . | many | TRBJ1-5 | TRBV2
TGTGCCTGGAGTGTAATGAACACTGAAGCTTTCTTT | CAWSVMNTEAFF | . | many | TRBJ1-1 | TRBV30
TGCGCCAGCAGCATTTCGGGGGGGCAGGTGGCTGAAGCTTTCTTT | CASSISGGQVAEAFF | . | many | TRBJ1-1 | TRBV5-1
TGTGCCAGCAGTTACTCAATATTAGTCGGGACTAGCGGGAGTTACGAGCAGTACTTC | CASSYSILVGTSGSYEQYF | TRBD2 | . | TRBJ2-7 | TRBV6-5
TGTGCCAGCAGCCCGCAGGGACAGGACGGAGGCGAGCAGTACTTC | CASSPQGQDGGEQYF | TRBD1 | many | TRBJ2-7 | TRBV3-1
TGTGCCAGCTACGACAGGGGGTATGGCTACACCTTC | CASYDRGYGYTF | TRBD1 | many | TRBJ1-2 | TRBV28
TGTGCCAGCGCGGGAGGCCTGAATGAGCAGTTCTTC | CASAGGLNEQFF | TRBD2 | many | TRBJ2-1 | TRBV11-3
TGTGCCAGCAGGGCTGACACAGGAGATTATCAGCCCCAGCATTTT | CASRADTGDYQPQHF | . | many | TRBJ1-5 | TRBV2
TGCAGTGCTAGACAGGGAACCGGGGAGCTGTTTTTT | CSARQGTGELFF | . | many | TRBJ2-2 | TRBV20-1
TGTGCCAGCAGAGGGTATGGCTACACCTTC | CASRGYGYTF | . | many | TRBJ1-2 | TRBV2
TGCAGTGCTGGCCGGACAGGGGTGGAGAGCGGAAACACCATATATTTT | CSAGRTGVESGNTIYF | TRBD1 | many | TRBJ1-3 | TRBV20-1
TGTGCCAGCAGTCAATCGACAGGGACCCTCTCTGGGGCCAACGTCCTGACTTTC | CASSQSTGTLSGANVLTF | TRBD1 | . | TRBJ2-6 | TRBV27
TGCAGCGTTGTCCCGGGACCTCAAGAGACCCAGTACTTC | CSVVPGPQETQYF | . | . | TRBJ2-5 | TRBV29-1
TGTGCCAGTAGGGCGGGCCCCGTTCTAGGCAATGAGCAGTTCTTC | CASRAGPVLGNEQFF | . | few | TRBJ2-1 | TRBV19
TGCGCCAGCAGTGAATCCGACGGTATATACTACGAGCAGTACTTC | CASSESDGIYYEQYF | . | few | TRBJ2-7 | TRBV10-1
TGTGCCAGCAGTTATCCCGGACAGTTCACTGAAGCTTTCTTT | CASSYPGQFTEAFF | . | . | TRBJ1-1 | TRBV6-5
TGTGCCATCAGTGAGTCGACAGGGGGACTAATTTTGCCTGAAGCTTTCTTT | CAISESTGGLILPEAFF | TRBD1 | many | TRBJ1-1 | TRBV10-3
TGTGCCAGCAGCCCTACTACCGGACAGAACGGCTACTATGGCTACACCTTC | CASSPTTGQNGYYGYTF | . | . | TRBJ1-2 | TRBV11-2
TGTGCCAGCTCACCTCCGGGGCTCGGGCCCTACACCGGGGAGCTGTTTTTT | CASSPPGLGPYTGELFF | . | many | TRBJ2-2 | TRBV18
TGCAGTGCACATCTAGCGGGAGGTCCCTCGAGCACAGATACGCAGTATTTT | CSAHLAGGPSSTDTQYF | TRBD2 | many | TRBJ2-3 | TRBV20-1
TGTGCCAGCAGCTTAGCGGACGCTTACTCCTACGAGCAGTACTTC | CASSLADAYSYEQYF | . | few | TRBJ2-7 | TRBV7-9
TGTGCCAGCAGTTTACGAATTGGGGGACCCACTGAAGCTTTCTTT | CASSLRIGGPTEAFF | . | many | TRBJ1-1 | TRBV12-3/TRBV12-4
TGTGCCTGGAACTATCGGGCGAATAATTCACCCCTCCACTTT | CAWNYRANNSPLHF | . | many | TRBJ1-6 | TRBV30
TGTGCCTGGAGTCCGACAGGGTGGACCGGGGAGCTGTTTTTT | CAWSPTGWTGELFF | TRBD1 | many | TRBJ2-2 | TRBV30
TGTGCCAGCAGCCGCCCCCTGGCGGGGTACAATGAGCAGTTCTTC | CASSRPLAGYNEQFF | . | . | TRBJ2-1 | TRBV14
TGCGCCAGCAGCTGGTCCGGGACAGAGAACACTGAAGCTTTCTTT | CASSWSGTENTEAFF | TRBD1 | once | TRBJ1-1 | TRBV5-1
TGTGCCATCAGTGATGGAGCGGGAGGGAGCACCGGGGAGCTGTTTTTT | CAISDGAGGSTGELFF | TRBD2 | few | TRBJ2-2 | TRBV10-3
TGCAGTGCTAGAGATGGCGCGGGAGACAATGAGCAGTTCTTC | CSARDGAGDNEQFF | TRBD2 | few | TRBJ2-1 | TRBV20-1
TGTGCCAGCAGTAGGGACAGGCACAATGAGCAGTTCTTC | CASSRDRHNEQFF | TRBD1 | many | TRBJ2-1 | TRBV11-2
TGTGCCACCAGCAGAGGGACTAGCAATTACGAGCAGTACTTC | CATSRGTSNYEQYF | TRBD2 | . | TRBJ2-7 | TRBV15
TGTGCCAGCAGCCCACTGCCCGGAATGAACACTGAAGCTTTCTTT | CASSPLPGMNTEAFF | . | many | TRBJ1-1 | TRBV27
TGTGCCAGCAGTTTGGGGGGTACTGCTTACGAGCAGTACTTC | CASSLGGTAYEQYF | . | many | TRBJ2-7 | TRBV27
TGTGCTAGTGGTTTGAAACCCTTGGGACAGCGGGACGAACAATATAGCAATCAGCCCCAGCATTTT | CASGLKPLGQRDEQYSNQPQHF | TRBD1 | . | TRBJ1-5 | TRBV12-5
TGTGCCTGGAAGGCTGTTACCGGGGAGCTGTTTTTT | CAWKAVTGELFF | . | many | TRBJ2-2 | TRBV30
TGTGCCAGCAGTGGGGGACTCGGGCAGCCCCAGCATTTT | CASSGGLGQPQHF | . | many | TRBJ1-5 | TRBV6-1
TGTGCCAGCAGTTTAGCGGGTGGAAACACCATATATTTT | CASSLAGGNTIYF | . | many | TRBJ1-3 | TRBV12-3/TRBV12-4
TGTGCCTCCCGTACTCCGGGCGATGAAAAACTGTTTTTT | CASRTPGDEKLFF | . | . | TRBJ1-4 | TRBV30